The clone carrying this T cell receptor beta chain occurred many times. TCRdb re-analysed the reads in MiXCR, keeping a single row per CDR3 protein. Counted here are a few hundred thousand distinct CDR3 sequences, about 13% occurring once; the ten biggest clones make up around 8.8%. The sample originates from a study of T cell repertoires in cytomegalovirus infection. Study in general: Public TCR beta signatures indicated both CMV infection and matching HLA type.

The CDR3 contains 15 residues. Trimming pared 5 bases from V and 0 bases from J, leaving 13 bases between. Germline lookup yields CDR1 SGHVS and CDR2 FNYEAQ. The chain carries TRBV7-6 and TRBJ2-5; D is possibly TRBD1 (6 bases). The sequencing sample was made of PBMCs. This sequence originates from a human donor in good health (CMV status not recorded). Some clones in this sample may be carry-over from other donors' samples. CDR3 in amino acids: CASSRLRGYQETQYF. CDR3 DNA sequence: TGTGCCAGCAGCAGACTTAGGGGGTACCAAGAGACCCAGTACTTC. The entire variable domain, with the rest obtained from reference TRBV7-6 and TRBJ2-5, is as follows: GAGVSQSPRYKVTKRGQDVALRCDPISGHVSLYWYRQALGQGPEFLTYFNYEAQQDKSGLPNDRFSAERPEGSISTLTIQRTEQRDSAMYRCASSRLRGYQETQYFGPGTRLLVL.